This T cell receptor beta chain was observed in a study of post-analysis software for immune sequencing data. As for the study in general: Disease courses included relapsing-remitting, secondary progressive and progressive-relapsing multiple sclerosis.

Findings and limits, study-wide: Five TRBV segments (TRBV5-6, TRBV5-1 and TRBV20-1 among them) occurred more frequently in patients than in controls. Controls showed significantly higher normalized Chao1 diversity than did multiple sclerosis patients.

TCR beta libraries were prepared from cDNA with unique molecular identifiers. With roughly 1 to 10 million T cells as the source, some 510,000 cDNA molecules resulted. In TCRdb, the PCR reads were re-called with MiXCR into one record per CDR3 protein. This table holds around 700,000 distinct CDR3 sequences, 55% to 60% found once. A word on this clonotype: Its matching antigen is unknown.

V gave up 0 bases and J gave up 0 bases, with 24 bases separating them. The CDR3 has 20 amino acids. CDR1 MGHRA and CDR2 YSYEKL come from the germline V gene. The source of this sequence is a girl between 2 and 10 years old with multiple sclerosis. V gene TRBV4-1 combines with J gene TRBJ2-7; maybe TRBD1 (8 bases). The specimen was blood. The CDR3 loop is CASSQDIQGARLAASYEQYF. CDR3 DNA sequence: TGCGCCAGCAGCCAAGATATCCAGGGGGCGAGGCTAGCGGCCTCCTACGAGCAGTACTTC.